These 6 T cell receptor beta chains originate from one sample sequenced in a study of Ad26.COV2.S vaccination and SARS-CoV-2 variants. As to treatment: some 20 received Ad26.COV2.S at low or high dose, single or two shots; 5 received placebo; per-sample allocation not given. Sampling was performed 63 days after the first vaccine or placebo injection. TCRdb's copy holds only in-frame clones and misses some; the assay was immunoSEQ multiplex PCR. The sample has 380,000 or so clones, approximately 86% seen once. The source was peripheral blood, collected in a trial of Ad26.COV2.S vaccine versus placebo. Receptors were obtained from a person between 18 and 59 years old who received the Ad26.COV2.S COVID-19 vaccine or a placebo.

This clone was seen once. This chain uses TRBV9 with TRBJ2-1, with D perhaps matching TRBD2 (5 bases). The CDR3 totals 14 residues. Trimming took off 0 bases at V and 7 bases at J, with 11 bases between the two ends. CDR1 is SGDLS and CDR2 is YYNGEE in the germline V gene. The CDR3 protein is CASSVASFDNEQFF. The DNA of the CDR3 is TGTGCCAGCAGCGTAGCTAGCTTTGATAATGAGCAGTTCTTC.

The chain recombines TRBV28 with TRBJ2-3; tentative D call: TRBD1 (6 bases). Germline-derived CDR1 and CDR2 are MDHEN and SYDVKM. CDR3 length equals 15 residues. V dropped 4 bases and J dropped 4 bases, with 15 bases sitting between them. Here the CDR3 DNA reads TGTGCCAGCAGTTCCCCAGGCAGGGGTGCAGATACGCAGTATTTT. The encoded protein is CASSSPGRGADTQYF.

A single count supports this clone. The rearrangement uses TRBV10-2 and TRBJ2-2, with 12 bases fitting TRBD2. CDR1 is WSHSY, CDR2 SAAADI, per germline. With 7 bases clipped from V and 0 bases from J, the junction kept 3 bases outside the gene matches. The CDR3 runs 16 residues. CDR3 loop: CASKGLAGSNTGELFF. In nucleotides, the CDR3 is TGCGCCAGCAAAGGACTAGCGGGATCGAACACCGGGGAGCTGTTTTTT.

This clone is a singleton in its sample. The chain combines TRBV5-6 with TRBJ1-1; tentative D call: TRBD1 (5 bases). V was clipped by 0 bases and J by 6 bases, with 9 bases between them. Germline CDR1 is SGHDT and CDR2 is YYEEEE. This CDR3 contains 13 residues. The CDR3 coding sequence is TGTGCCAGCAGCTTGGTACGGGACGCTGAAGCTTTCTTT. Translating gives CASSLVRDAEAFF.

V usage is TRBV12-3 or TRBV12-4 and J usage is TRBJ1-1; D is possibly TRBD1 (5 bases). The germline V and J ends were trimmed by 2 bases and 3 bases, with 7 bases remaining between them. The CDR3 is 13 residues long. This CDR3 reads CASSLTTDTEAFF. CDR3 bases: TGTGCCAGCAGTTTAACGACAGACACTGAAGCTTTCTTT.

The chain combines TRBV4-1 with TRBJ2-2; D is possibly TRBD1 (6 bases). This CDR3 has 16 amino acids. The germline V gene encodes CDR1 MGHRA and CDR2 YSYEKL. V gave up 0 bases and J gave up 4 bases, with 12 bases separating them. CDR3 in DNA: TGCGCCAGCAGCCAAGACCGACAGGCGGGCACCGGGGAGCTGTTTTTT. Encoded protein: CASSQDRQAGTGELFF.